This TCR beta chain is drawn from a study of blood T cell repertoires in COVID-19. Study-level information: The cDNA or gDNA used as material had been derived from T cells, B-cell-depleted T cells, or PBMCs.

Source study methods: Amplifying reference gene primers gave estimates of nucleated cell counts. The table came from immunoSEQ multiplex PCR; TCRdb's copy has only in-frame clones and leaves some out. Clone size and the V and J calls come from that table; the DNA yielded D and trimming. This table holds some 300,000 clones, approximately 88% found once. V dropped 6 bases and J dropped 0 bases, with 14 bases sitting between them. Per germline, CDR1 KGHSH and CDR2 LQKENI. The CDR3 extends over 15 amino acids. This TCR was sampled from a woman aged 30 to 39 who had recovered from COVID-19. Sequencing was carried out using peripheral blood. This chain uses TRBV18 with TRBJ2-5; no clear D gene. The DNA of the CDR3 is TGTGCCAGCTCGCCAGCTCAGACTTACCAAGAGACCCAGTACTTC. Protein product: CASSPAQTYQETQYF.